This record covers a single T cell receptor (beta chain). These data belong to a study of blood T cell repertoires in COVID-19. In the study overall: The samples span acute and convalescent COVID-19 from the United States, Italy and Spain. The cDNA or gDNA used as material had been derived from T cells, B-cell-depleted T cells, or PBMCs.

Authors' methods: Amplifying reference gene primers gave estimates of nucleated cell counts. Produced via immunoSEQ multiplex PCR; TCRdb's table is partial and in-frame only. D and trimming come from the DNA, and the V and J calls and clone size come from that table. The sample has approximately 260,000 clones, approximately 83% seen once. V was clipped by 5 bases and J by 5 bases, with 7 bases between them. Germline V gene data show CDR1 as LGHNT and CDR2 as FRNRAP. This CDR3 has 13 residues. The chain employs TRBV12-5 and TRBJ1-6; the D is unclear. The sample consisted of peripheral blood. The TCR comes from a woman older than 75 with acute or convalescent COVID-19. This CDR3 is CASGPRNNSPLHF. As DNA, the CDR3 is TGTGCTAGTGGTCCCCGTAATAATTCACCCCTCCACTTT. Looking up the rest from reference TRBV12-5 and TRBJ1-6 gives the full variable domain: DARVTQTPRHKVTEMGQEVTMRCQPILGHNTVFWYRQTMMQGLELLAYFRNRAPLDDSGMPKDRFSAEMPDATLATLKIQPSEPRDSAVYFCASGPRNNSPLHFGNGTRLTVT.